This T cell receptor beta chain was captured in a study of blood T cell repertoires in COVID-19. Study as a whole: COVID-19 samples from acute and convalescent phases originated in the United States, Italy and Spain.

The ends were cut back, 3 bases at V and 1 base at J, with 10 bases in the middle. Germline loops: CDR1 SGHVS, CDR2 FQNEAQ. The CDR3 sequence is 16 residues long. Method: immunoSEQ multiplex PCR; TCRdb's copy keeps in-frame clones and lacks some. The profile shows approximately 180,000 clones, roughly 77% of them singletons. The origin of this receptor is a woman aged 50 to 60 with acute COVID-19. The chain combines TRBV7-8 with TRBJ2-6; no firm D call. Sequenced input: PBMCs or T cells enriched from blood (not recorded which). CDR3 loop: CASSFSIGSGANVLTF. DNA of the CDR3: TGTGCCAGCAGCTTTTCTATTGGTTCTGGGGCCAACGTCCTGACTTTC.